The 31 T cell receptor beta chains below all came from one sample that was sequenced in a study of cytomegalovirus exposure and HLA in healthy donors. The PCR contained 60 Vbeta and 13 Jbeta primers. Clones were read by immunoSEQ multiplex PCR, and TCRdb kept only the in-frame ones, dropping some. The sample lists 110,000 or so clones, 82% occurring once. The specimen sequenced was PBMCs. The receptor set was obtained from a woman under 30 in good health and CMV-seronegative.

The rearrangement links TRBV6-5 to TRBJ2-7, with a possible D match to TRBD1 (6 bases). The V end was cut by 6 bases, the J end by 5 bases, with 14 bases between. CDR1 MNHEY and CDR2 SVGAGI come from the germline V gene. The CDR3 totals 13 residues. CDR3 sequence: CASSLTGFNEQYF. The CDR3, as DNA: TGTGCCAGCAGCCTCACAGGGTTCAACGAGCAGTACTTC.

The sample holds a few counts of this clone. The chain carries TRBV5-1 and TRBJ2-1; 13 bases are shared with TRBD2. After removal of 3 bases from V and 8 bases from J, the junction contained 5 bases not matched to a gene. Germline V gene data show CDR1 as SGHRS and CDR2 as YFSETQ. The CDR3 is 15 residues long. Here the CDR3 reads CASSWTSGSVYEQFF. DNA for the CDR3: TGCGCCAGCAGCTGGACTAGCGGGAGTGTCTATGAGCAGTTCTTC.

V and J are TRBV19 and TRBJ2-1; 10 bases line up with TRBD1. V was pared by 3 bases and J by 8 bases, with 10 bases of the junction left unmatched. The CDR3 is made up of 16 amino acids. Germline CDR1 is LNHDA and CDR2 is SQIVND (reference sequence). CDR3 in amino acids: CASSIPTGQGVDEQFF. The CDR3 coding sequence is TGTGCCAGTAGTATCCCTACTGGACAGGGGGTCGATGAGCAGTTCTTC.

The rearrangement links TRBV6-6 to TRBJ2-3; 7 positions agree with TRBD2. V shed 6 bases, J shed 5 bases, and the junction held 14 bases outside the gene matches. Germline assignment: CDR1 MNHNY and CDR2 SVGAGI (reference sequence). The CDR3 runs 16 residues. DNA for the CDR3: TGTGCCAGCAGAATAACTCTGAGACTAGCTAGAGATACGCAGTATTTT. Its translation: CASRITLRLARDTQYF.

The chain recombines TRBV7-2 with TRBJ2-7; 8 bases match TRBD1. CDR1 is SGHTA and CDR2 is FQGNSA in the germline V gene. Losses at the gene ends were 2 bases for V and 4 bases for J; bases not matched to a gene: 4. The CDR3 is 14 amino acids. DNA for the CDR3: TGTGCCAGCAGCTTAAACAGGGGGTCTTACGAGCAGTACTTC. This translates into CASSLNRGSYEQYF. The full variable domain, rest sourced from reference TRBV7-2 and TRBJ2-7, is GAGVSQSPSNKVTEKGKDVELRCDPISGHTALYWYRQSLGQGLEFLIYFQGNSAPDKSGLPSDRFSAERTGGSVSTLTIQRTQQEDSAVYLCASSLNRGSYEQYFGPGTRLTVT.

This chain joins TRBV30 and TRBJ1-1; D unresolved. The length of the CDR3 is 10 residues. Deletions cut 8 bases from V and 7 bases from J, with 11 bases between. The germline CDR1 and CDR2 sequences are GTSNPN and SVGIG (reference sequence). The CDR3 spells CAGRRDEAFF. CDR3 sequence (DNA): TGTGCCGGACGCCGGGATGAAGCTTTCTTT.

The chain employs TRBV10-3 and TRBJ1-1; 12 bases are shared with TRBD1. Per the germline V gene, CDR1 is ENHRY and CDR2 is SYGVKD. V shed 6 bases and J 5 bases; nucleotides not matched to a gene: 7. The CDR3 contains 15 residues. Here the CDR3 DNA reads TGTGCCATCAGGGGACAGGGGGCACTGGGGACTGAAGCTTTCTTT. It codes for CAIRGQGALGTEAFF.

CDR3 sequence: CASSIDLGQGDQPQHF. CDR3 DNA sequence: TGTGCCAGCAGCATAGATCTGGGGCAGGGGGATCAGCCCCAGCATTTT. The J gene is TRBJ1-5, the V gene TRBV7-9; 7 bases align to TRBD1. Germline CDR1 and CDR2: SEHNR and FQNEAQ (reference sequence). There are 16 residues in the CDR3. The V gene end was trimmed by 5 bases and the J gene end by 5 bases; junction bases not matched to a gene: 12.

J is TRBJ2-7 and V is TRBV15, with D tentatively TRBD2 (7 bases). The V and J ends lost 5 bases and 3 bases respectively, with 17 bases between them. The CDR3 runs to 15 residues. Germline loops: CDR1 LNHNV, CDR2 YYDKDF (reference sequence). CDR3 sequence reads: CATSGGAGHLYEQYF. Written as DNA, the CDR3 is TGTGCCACCAGCGGGGGGGCGGGACACCTCTACGAGCAGTACTTC.

V usage is TRBV4-1 and J usage is TRBJ1-5; 7 bases match TRBD1. Looked up from germline, CDR1 is MGHRA and CDR2 is YSYEKL. The CDR3 runs 16 residues. V lost 3 bases to trimming and J lost 0 bases; unmatched junction nucleotides: 5. The CDR3 DNA follows: TGCGCCAGCAGCCAGGGCAGGGGGAATAGCAATCAGCCCCAGCATTTT. The encoded protein is CASSQGRGNSNQPQHF.

The V gene is TRBV5-4, the J gene TRBJ2-3; D perhaps matches TRBD2 (6 bases). The germline V gene encodes CDR1 SGHNT and CDR2 YYREEE (reference sequence). Deletions cut 4 bases from V and 3 bases from J, with 12 bases between. This CDR3 is 14 amino acids long. The chain's CDR3 is CASSSSGVTDTQYF. CDR3 DNA sequence: TGTGCCAGCAGCAGCTCGGGGGTTACAGATACGCAGTATTTT.

This clone showed up just a few times. The chain combines TRBV13 with TRBJ1-2; 7 nucleotides align to TRBD1. The CDR3 has 14 amino acids. Germline lookup yields CDR1 PRHDT and CDR2 FYEKMQ (reference sequence). J gave up 4 bases and V 1 base, and 3 bases lay outside the gene matches. Here the CDR3 reads CASSLVGGPYGYTF. In nucleotides, the CDR3 is TGTGCCAGCAGCTTAGTAGGGGGCCCCTATGGCTACACCTTC.

This clone was seen a single time. V and J are TRBV19 and TRBJ2-5; 10 bases line up with TRBD1. This CDR3 comprises 15 residues. Germline-derived CDR1 and CDR2 are LNHDA and SQIVND (reference sequence). V lost 6 bases to trimming and J lost 9 bases; unmatched junction nucleotides: 13. CDR3 coding DNA: TGTGCCAGTAGCACCGTCCGACAGGGGGCCGTGGCCCAGTACTTC. This sequence encodes CASSTVRQGAVAQYF.

The chain employs TRBV6-5 and TRBJ1-2; a possible D gene is TRBD1 (5 bases). V dropped 3 bases and J dropped 7 bases, with 18 bases sitting between them. Germline CDR1 is MNHEY and CDR2 is SVGAGI. This CDR3 has 15 amino acids. The CDR3 region has the DNA TGTGCCAGCAGTTATTTGGGCCGGAGGGGATCTGGCTACACCTTC. Amino acid sequence: CASSYLGRRGSGYTF.

V usage is TRBV11-3 and J usage is TRBJ2-1; TRBD2 might be the D (6 bases). Germline V gives CDR1 SGHNT, CDR2 YENEEA. There are 15 residues in the CDR3. V shed 4 bases and J shed 4 bases, with 14 bases lying between them. The CDR3 DNA sequence: TGTGCCAGCAGCTCCGGGCGGGGCGCTTACAATGAGCAGTTCTTC. It translates to CASSSGRGAYNEQFF.

This chain connects TRBV10-3 to TRBJ2-7; D may be TRBD1 (5 bases). Trimming pared 8 bases from V and 2 bases from J, leaving 10 bases between. The CDR3 has 12 amino acids. CDR1 ENHRY and CDR2 SYGVKD come from the germline V gene. The CDR3 DNA reads as TGTGCCATCGGGCAGGGTCCCTACGAGCAGTACTTC. Translation: CAIGQGPYEQYF.

The V call is TRBV28, the J call TRBJ1-1; D might be TRBD1 (5 bases). V lost 6 bases and J 0 bases, leaving 11 bases between the germline ends. Germline CDR1 and CDR2: MDHEN and SYDVKM. This CDR3 comprises 14 residues. The CDR3 sequence is CASREGSLNTEAFF. CDR3 coding DNA: TGTGCCAGCAGGGAGGGGTCCCTGAACACTGAAGCTTTCTTT.

The CDR3 DNA sequence: TGTGCCAGTAGTCCCCGGGGGGGAACGACTAATGAAAAACTGTTTTTT. Translating gives CASSPRGGTTNEKLFF. The rearrangement links TRBV19 to TRBJ1-4; possible D gene TRBD1, 5 bases. The CDR3 is 16 amino acids. V lost 5 bases and J 2 bases, leaving 15 bases between the germline ends. Germline lookup yields CDR1 LNHDA and CDR2 SQIVND (reference sequence).

The rearrangement links TRBV5-1 to TRBJ2-2; possible D gene TRBD2, 5 bases. V lost 0 bases and J 6 bases, leaving 9 bases between the germline ends. Germline V gene sequence: CDR1 SGHRS, CDR2 YFSETQ. CDR3 size: 14 residues. The CDR3: CASSLVLGAGELFF. In DNA, the CDR3 is TGCGCCAGCAGCTTGGTTCTCGGGGCCGGGGAGCTGTTTTTT.

The chain uses TRBV4-1 and TRBJ1-5, with D hard to call. The V end lost 3 bases, the J end lost 0 bases, and 9 bases lay between the germline ends. Germline V gives CDR1 MGHRA, CDR2 YSYEKL. The CDR3 is 15 residues long. This chain's CDR3 is CASSQVDTSNQPQHF. The CDR3 bases are TGCGCCAGCAGCCAGGTTGACACTAGCAATCAGCCCCAGCATTTT.

The chain links TRBV5-1 to TRBJ1-4, with a possible D match to TRBD1 (5 bases). V was trimmed by 0 bases and J by 7 bases, leaving 7 bases between them. This CDR3 has 13 amino acids. Germline V lookup: CDR1 SGHRS, CDR2 YFSETQ. The CDR3 protein is CASSLVRGEKLFF. CDR3 bases: TGCGCCAGCAGCTTGGTAAGGGGTGAAAAACTGTTTTTT. Supplemented by reference TRBV5-1 and TRBJ1-4, the full variable domain reads KAGVTQTPRYLIKTRGQQVTLSCSPISGHRSVSWYQQTPGQGLQFLFEYFSETQRNKGNFPGRFSGRQFSNSRSEMNVSTLELGDSALYLCASSLVRGEKLFFGSGTQLSVL.

This sequence joins TRBV7-2 and TRBJ1-5, with TRBD1 matching over 7 bases. The trim removed 5 bases at V and 3 bases at J, leaving 7 bases unmatched. The germline CDR1 and CDR2 sequences are SGHTA and FQGNSA. The CDR3 length is 15 residues. The CDR3 bases are TGTGCCAGCAGCCTCGCCGGACAGGTCAATCAGCCCCAGCATTTT. Its protein product is CASSLAGQVNQPQHF.

The J gene is TRBJ2-2, the V gene TRBV19; TRBD1 might be the D (5 bases). The V end lost 5 bases, the J end lost 7 bases, and 17 bases lay between the germline ends. This CDR3 spans 15 amino acids. Germline V gene sequence: CDR1 LNHDA, CDR2 SQIVND (reference sequence). CDR3 nucleotides: TGTGCCAGTAGTCCCCTCGCGGACAATGGCGGGGAGCTGTTTTTT. Amino acids: CASSPLADNGGELFF.

The genes are TRBV19 and TRBJ1-1; TRBD1 might be the D (5 bases). V lost 7 bases and J 3 bases, leaving 21 bases between the germline ends. Germline loops: CDR1 LNHDA, CDR2 SQIVND (reference sequence). The CDR3 consists of 16 residues. CDR3: CASNLKRGNSHTEAFF. The CDR3 region has the DNA TGTGCCAGTAATTTAAAAAGGGGAAATAGTCACACTGAAGCTTTCTTT.

The chain has TRBV18 and TRBJ2-5; D is unresolved. With 3 bases removed from V and 2 bases from J, the gap between germline ends came to 10 bases. CDR1 KGHSH and CDR2 LQKENI come from the germline V gene. The CDR3 spans 14 residues. CDR3 bases: TGTGCCAGCTCACCGTCCCCCACACAAGAGACCCAGTACTTC. This encodes CASSPSPTQETQYF.

The V call is TRBV23-1, the J call TRBJ1-4; D is undetermined. TRBV23-1 is sorted into the ORF group, with uncertain function. V was shortened by 1 base and J by 3 bases, with 9 bases between the two germline ends. This CDR3 is 15 amino acids long. CDR3 nucleotides: TGCGCCAGCAGTCAATGCGAGGGTCCTAATGAAAAACTGTTTTTT. Translation: CASSQCEGPNEKLFF.

This clone appeared a few times. This same CDR3 is encoded by further DNA sequences in the sample. The V call is TRBV9, the J call TRBJ2-5; D ambiguous. From germline, CDR1 is SGDLS and CDR2 YYNGEE. V was cut by 2 bases and J by 5 bases, with 16 bases left in between. The CDR3 covers 15 residues. The CDR3 here is CASSVLGHPRETQYF. Written as DNA, the CDR3 is TGTGCCAGCAGCGTCCTTGGCCACCCCCGTGAGACCCAGTACTTC.

The rearrangement uses TRBV4-1 and TRBJ1-1, with 10 bases that match TRBD1. The CDR3 runs to 15 residues. CDR1 is MGHRA and CDR2 is YSYEKL in the germline V gene. J was trimmed by 5 bases and V by 2 bases; bases with no gene match: 5. CDR3 region: CASSQLRQGATEAFF. For the CDR3, the DNA is TGCGCCAGCAGCCAATTAAGACAGGGGGCAACTGAAGCTTTCTTT.

The table lists this clone with a count of one. This rearrangement joins TRBV12-5 to TRBJ1-5, with TRBD1 identical over 7 bases. The CDR3 runs to 17 residues. Trimming cost V 1 base and J 6 bases; bases outside gene matches: 12. Per germline, CDR1 LGHNT and CDR2 FRNRAP. The CDR3: CASGLDRGQAVAQPQHF. The CDR3 DNA reads TGTGCTAGTGGTTTGGATAGAGGACAGGCTGTGGCTCAGCCCCAGCATTTT.

V gene TRBV6-1 combines with J gene TRBJ1-3; 8 bases line up with TRBD1. The CDR3 has 17 amino acids. Germline CDR1 and CDR2: MNHNS and SASEGT. After removal of 2 bases from V and 4 bases from J, the junction contained 10 bases not matched to a gene. In nucleotides, the CDR3 is TGTGCCAGCAGTGAAACGACCCGGACAGGGTACGGAAACACCATATATTTT. It translates to CASSETTRTGYGNTIYF.

V gene TRBV7-9 combines with J gene TRBJ2-2, with D possibly being TRBD2 (7 bases). This CDR3 spans 15 amino acids. The V and J ends lost 5 bases and 7 bases respectively, with 17 bases between them. Germline values: CDR1 SEHNR, CDR2 FQNEAQ (reference sequence). The CDR3 DNA is TGTGCCAGCAGCCCCTACAGGGAGGGTCGCGGGGAGCTGTTTTTT. It translates to CASSPYREGRGELFF. The variable domain in full, completed from reference TRBV7-9 and TRBJ2-2, reads DTGVSQNPRHKITKRGQNVTFRCDPISEHNRLYWYRQTLGQGPEFLTYFQNEAQLEKSRLLSDRFSAERPKGSFSTLEIQRTEQGDSAMYLCASSPYREGRGELFFGEGSRLTVL.